This is a list of T cell receptor beta chains from one sample in a study of blood T cell repertoires in COVID-19. Generated by immunoSEQ multiplex PCR, the TCRdb table keeps only in-frame clones and is missing some. The sample lists roughly 300,000 clones, around 87% occurring once. The material sequenced was peripheral blood. The origin of the receptors is a woman between 40 and 55 years old who had recovered from COVID-19. The CDR3 runs from the conserved cysteine through the conserved F or W. D genes are given only for firm matches. Clone size is shown for a subset of rows, as once, few, many or a class of expanded clone.

V gene,clone size,D gene,J gene,CDR3 DNA,CDR3 protein
TRBV7-2,once,NA,TRBJ2-5,TGTGCCAGCAGCACACAGGGTTACGAGACCCAGTACTTC,CASSTQGYETQYF
TRBV7-3,NA,TRBD2,TRBJ2-3,TGTGCCAGCAGCCCCCGGACTAGCGGGGCGGGAGATACGCAGTATTTT,CASSPRTSGAGDTQYF
TRBV5-4,NA,TRBD1,TRBJ1-1,TGTGCCAGCAGCCTCAACAGGGGTAATTTTGGGAACACTGAAGCTTTCTTT,CASSLNRGNFGNTEAFF
TRBV5-1,NA,NA,TRBJ2-7,TGCGCCAGCAGCACCTCACCAGCCCGGAGCTCCTACGAGCAGTACTTC,CASSTSPARSSYEQYF
TRBV7-2,NA,TRBD2,TRBJ2-3,TGTGCCAGCAGCCGCGGGGGGGCCTTGGCAGATACGCAGTATTTT,CASSRGGALADTQYF
TRBV18,NA,NA,TRBJ2-3,TGTGCCAGCTCACCACGGGCAGGGGGCACAGATACGCAGTATTTT,CASSPRAGGTDTQYF
TRBV7-3,NA,NA,TRBJ2-1,TGTGCCAGCAGCTTACACCCGGGAGAGATTGAGCAGTTCTTC,CASSLHPGEIEQFF
TRBV10-1,once,NA,TRBJ1-1,TGCGCCAGCAGTGAGCGTACAGGGCTTGAAGCTTTCTTT,CASSERTGLEAFF
TRBV2,NA,TRBD2,TRBJ2-1,TGTGCCAGCAGCCTTAGCGGGGGGTACAATGAGCAGTTCTTC,CASSLSGGYNEQFF
TRBV3-1/TRBV3-2,few,NA,TRBJ1-2,TGTGCCAGCAGCCAGGGGGGTTTTGACTATGGCTACACCTTC,CASSQGGFDYGYTF
TRBV9,NA,NA,TRBJ2-7,TGTGCCAGCAGCGTTGGTGACAGGCCCTACGAGCAGTACTTC,CASSVGDRPYEQYF
TRBV7-9,NA,TRBD2,TRBJ2-7,TGTGCCAGCAGCTTAGGCCATCGTAGGGACTATAGCTCCTACGAGCAGTACTTC,CASSLGHRRDYSSYEQYF
TRBV19,once,TRBD1,TRBJ1-1,TGTGCCAGTAGTTTAGGCAGGGGGCTCCTTTCTGGCACTGAAGCTTTCTTT,CASSLGRGLLSGTEAFF
TRBV5-4,NA,TRBD2,TRBJ2-1,TGTGCCAGCAGTTTCCCGGGGGGTGAGCAGTTCTTC,CASSFPGGEQFF
TRBV9,NA,NA,TRBJ2-1,TGTGCCAGCAGCGCGGGAGTTAGGAATGAGCAGTTCTTC,CASSAGVRNEQFF
TRBV18,NA,NA,TRBJ1-5,TGTGCCAGCTCACCTCAACGGAGGCAGCTTAATAGCAATCAGCCCCAGCATTTT,CASSPQRRQLNSNQPQHF
TRBV18,NA,NA,TRBJ1-5,TGTGCCAGCTCGTCGGACAGAAATCAGCCCCAGCATTTT,CASSSDRNQPQHF
TRBV6-4,NA,TRBD1,TRBJ2-2,TGTGCCAGCAGTGACGGGGGACAGGGCCGCACCGGGGAGCTGTTTTTT,CASSDGGQGRTGELFF
TRBV9,NA,TRBD2,TRBJ2-3,TGTGCCAGCGGCGAGGGACTAGCGGGGGGCGGGTTCACAGATACGCAGTATTTT,CASGEGLAGGGFTDTQYF
TRBV19,NA,NA,TRBJ1-2,TGTGCCAGTAGTATAGGGAGGTATGGCTACACCTTC,CASSIGRYGYTF
TRBV7-9,NA,NA,TRBJ2-2,TGTGCCAGCAGAATTACAGGGTCAACCGGGGAGCTGTTTTTT,CASRITGSTGELFF
TRBV5-4,once,TRBD1,TRBJ2-7,TGTGCCAGCAGCGCGGGGACAGGGAACGAGCAGTACTTC,CASSAGTGNEQYF
TRBV3-1/TRBV3-2,NA,NA,TRBJ1-1,TGTGCCAGCAGCCAAGGAGCGACACCCTCGGACTACACTGAAGCTTTCTTT,CASSQGATPSDYTEAFF
TRBV9,NA,TRBD1,TRBJ1-2,TGTGCCAGCAGCGAGACCGGGACAGGGGTTTTTGGCTACACCTTC,CASSETGTGVFGYTF
TRBV4-3,NA,TRBD2,TRBJ2-5,TGCGCCAGCAGCCAAGAGCTAGCGGGGGCGGTGGAGACCCAGTACTTC,CASSQELAGAVETQYF
TRBV13,NA,TRBD1,TRBJ2-7,TGTGCCAGCAGCACAGACAGGGTAAACGAGCAGTACTTC,CASSTDRVNEQYF